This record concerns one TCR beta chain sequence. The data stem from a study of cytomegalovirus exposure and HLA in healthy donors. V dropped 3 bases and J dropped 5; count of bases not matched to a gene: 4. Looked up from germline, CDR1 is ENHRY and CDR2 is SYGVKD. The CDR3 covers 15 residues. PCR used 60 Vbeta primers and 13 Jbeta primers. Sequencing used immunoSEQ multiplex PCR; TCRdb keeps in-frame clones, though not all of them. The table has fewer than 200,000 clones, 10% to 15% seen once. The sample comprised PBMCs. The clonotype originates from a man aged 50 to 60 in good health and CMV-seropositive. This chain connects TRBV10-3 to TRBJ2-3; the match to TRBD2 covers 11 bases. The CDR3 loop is CAISELAGAGDTQYF. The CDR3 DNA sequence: TGTGCCATCAGTGAACTAGCGGGAGCGGGAGATACGCAGTATTTT.